Listed below are T cell receptor beta chains from one sample, sequenced in a study of T-cell memory formation after mild COVID-19. One entry per CDR3 protein, called by TCRdb with MiXCR from the 5' RACE reads. The sample comprises roughly 80,000 distinct CDR3 sequences, approximately 25% of which are singletons, and roughly 39% rests with the top ten. The specimen sequenced was PBMCs or a T cell subset sorted from them (not recorded which). All receptors derive from a man aged 18 to 30 who had mild COVID-19 (a few samples of this study predate the infection). Cell type and time point are not known. The CDR3 runs from the conserved cysteine through the conserved F or W. The order of the fields is V gene, D gene, J gene, clone size, CDR3 length, CDR3 protein, CDR3 DNA. D genes are given only for firm matches. Size values are once, few and many counts, or a class for expanded clones, and some rows have none.

TRBV7-3	.	TRBJ1-6	.	15	CASREYQGRDSPLHF	TGTGCCAGCAGGGAATATCAGGGTCGGGATTCACCCCTCCACTTT
TRBV12-3/TRBV12-4	.	TRBJ2-5	.	15	CASSPQGSGLETQYF	TGTGCCAGCAGTCCACAGGGTTCGGGTCTGGAGACCCAGTACTTC
TRBV7-9	TRBD1	TRBJ2-3	.	19	CASGISDPWGQGGPDTQYF	TGTGCCAGCGGCATTTCCGACCCTTGGGGACAGGGGGGACCAGATACGCAGTATTTT
TRBV7-9	.	TRBJ1-3	.	16	CASSSPPGTSGNTIYF	TGTGCCAGCAGCTCCCCGCCAGGGACCTCTGGAAACACCATATATTTT
TRBV6-4	TRBD2	TRBJ2-3	many	15	CASSDGGGTTDTQYF	TGTGCCAGCAGTGACGGGGGGGGGACCACAGATACGCAGTATTTT
TRBV5-1	.	TRBJ2-7	.	13	CASSLVGSYEQYF	TGCGCCAGCAGCTTGGTGGGGTCCTACGAGCAGTACTTC
TRBV27	TRBD1	TRBJ1-2	.	14	CASSAGTGAYGYTF	TGTGCCAGCAGTGCCGGGACAGGGGCTTATGGCTACACCTTC
TRBV5-1	TRBD1	TRBJ2-2	few	15	CASTNRDRVTGELFF	TGCGCCAGCACAAACCGGGACAGGGTCACCGGGGAGCTGTTTTTT
TRBV27	.	TRBJ2-1	.	14	CASSLGAGVLEQFF	TGTGCCAGCAGTTTAGGCGCGGGCGTCTTGGAACAGTTCTTC
TRBV7-9	TRBD1	TRBJ2-7	.	16	CASSSPGTGGSYEQYF	TGTGCCAGCAGCTCTCCCGGGACAGGGGGCTCCTACGAGCAGTACTTC
TRBV7-9	TRBD2	TRBJ2-5	.	16	CASSFLTSGGQETQYF	TGTGCCAGCAGCTTCCTGACTAGCGGGGGACAAGAGACCCAGTACTTC
TRBV5-1	TRBD1	TRBJ2-3	.	15	CASSHRDSPTDTQYF	TGCGCCAGCAGCCACCGGGACAGTCCCACAGATACGCAGTATTTT
TRBV6-1	.	TRBJ2-1	few	13	CASSSTGYNEQFF	TGTGCCAGCAGCTCGACAGGTTACAATGAGCAGTTCTTC
TRBV12-3/TRBV12-4	.	TRBJ1-1	few	15	CASSVTGEWNTEAFF	TGTGCCAGCAGTGTAACCGGGGAATGGAACACTGAAGCTTTCTTT
TRBV14	.	TRBJ1-2	.	15	CASSLFPPGANGYTF	TGTGCCAGCAGCCTTTTTCCTCCGGGGGCGAACGGCTACACCTTC
TRBV12-3/TRBV12-4	.	TRBJ2-3	few	15	CASSLRGVEGDTQYF	TGTGCCAGCAGCTTAAGGGGGGTTGAGGGAGATACGCAGTATTTT
TRBV21-1	.	TRBJ2-1	few	18	CASSKAGVGDPSYNEQFF	TGTGCCAGCAGCAAAGCGGGGGTTGGGGACCCCTCCTACAATGAGCAGTTCTTC
TRBV14	.	TRBJ2-7	.	16	CASSHAGQMSSYEQYF	TGTGCCAGCAGCCACGCGGGACAAATGAGCTCCTACGAGCAGTACTTC
TRBV4-3	TRBD2	TRBJ2-3	.	17	CASSHDNSGGASDTQYF	TGCGCCAGCAGCCACGATAATAGCGGGGGGGCTTCAGATACGCAGTATTTT
TRBV6-2/TRBV6-3	TRBD1	TRBJ2-1	.	16	CATSPDRGRFYNEQFF	TGTGCCACCTCCCCCGACAGGGGGCGTTTCTACAATGAGCAGTTCTTC
TRBV20-1	.	TRBJ2-2	few	13	CSARRKRTGELFF	TGCAGTGCTAGACGAAAACGTACCGGGGAGCTGTTTTTT
TRBV2	TRBD1	TRBJ2-3	few	15	CASNSDRAGTDTQYF	TGTGCCAGCAATTCTGACAGGGCGGGCACAGATACGCAGTATTTT
TRBV20-1	.	TRBJ1-1	few	13	CSALDRMNTEAFF	TGCAGTGCCCTCGACAGAATGAACACTGAAGCTTTCTTT
TRBV12-3/TRBV12-4	.	TRBJ2-6	few	14	CAARVVSGANVLTF	TGTGCCGCCCGGGTTGTCTCTGGGGCCAACGTCCTGACTTTC
TRBV12-3/TRBV12-4	.	TRBJ2-6	.	16	CASSRVGIAGANVLTF	TGTGCCAGCAGTCGCGTTGGTATAGCTGGGGCCAACGTCCTGACTTTC
TRBV7-9	.	TRBJ1-1	few	15	CASSLEWQGRTEAFF	TGTGCCAGCAGCTTAGAATGGCAGGGAAGGACTGAAGCTTTCTTT
TRBV7-9	.	TRBJ2-2	.	15	CASSKRSENTGELFF	TGTGCCAGCAGCAAAAGGTCTGAGAACACCGGGGAGCTGTTTTTT
TRBV4-1	.	TRBJ1-6	few	15	CASSQPSWGISPLHF	TGCGCCAGCAGCCAACCGAGTTGGGGGATTTCACCCCTCCACTTT
TRBV7-9	.	TRBJ2-1	.	11	CASSFSPEQFF	TGTGCCAGCAGCTTTAGTCCTGAGCAGTTCTTC
TRBV7-2	.	TRBJ1-2	.	15	CASSLVVSPNYGYTF	TGTGCCAGCAGCTTAGTTGTCAGCCCTAACTATGGCTACACCTTC
TRBV27	TRBD1	TRBJ2-3	.	15	CASSQGAPGTDTQYF	TGTGCCAGCAGTCAGGGGGCGCCTGGCACAGATACGCAGTATTTT
TRBV20-1	.	TRBJ1-1	few	13	CSAKEVGGTEAFF	TGCAGTGCAAAAGAGGTCGGGGGCACTGAAGCTTTCTTT
TRBV20-1	.	TRBJ1-1	few	13	CSAREAGNTEAFF	TGCAGTGCTAGAGAGGCAGGAAACACTGAAGCTTTCTTT
TRBV6-5	TRBD2	TRBJ2-2	few	15	CASSYFGGGTGELFF	TGTGCCAGCAGTTACTTTGGCGGGGGCACCGGGGAGCTGTTTTTT
TRBV6-2/TRBV6-3	.	TRBJ2-5	many	14	CASSSVTVGETQYF	TGTGCCAGCAGTTCCGTAACGGTAGGGGAGACCCAGTACTTC
TRBV14	TRBD1	TRBJ2-7	.	14	CASSQDGTVNEQYF	TGTGCCAGCAGCCAAGACGGGACAGTCAACGAGCAGTACTTC
TRBV4-1	TRBD1	TRBJ2-7	.	16	CASSQFLDRDSYEQYF	TGCGCCAGCAGCCAGTTCCTGGACAGGGACTCCTACGAGCAGTACTTC
TRBV6-2/TRBV6-3	.	TRBJ2-1	medium-sized	13	CASSTGRGNEQFF	TGTGCCAGCAGTACGGGCCGAGGGAATGAGCAGTTCTTC
TRBV7-9	.	TRBJ2-7	.	13	CASWGGTANEQYF	TGTGCCAGCTGGGGCGGGACAGCGAACGAGCAGTACTTC
TRBV6-2/TRBV6-3	.	TRBJ1-1	.	14	CASSYLRGGTEAFF	TGTGCCAGCAGTTATCTAAGGGGAGGCACTGAAGCTTTCTTT
TRBV7-2	TRBD1	TRBJ2-1	.	15	CASSFSRGYDNEQFF	TGTGCCAGCAGCTTCTCCAGGGGGTATGACAATGAGCAGTTCTTC
TRBV11-2	TRBD2	TRBJ2-1	few	15	CASSSGTSGGDEQFF	TGTGCCAGCAGCTCCGGGACTAGCGGAGGGGATGAGCAGTTCTTC
TRBV7-9	TRBD1	TRBJ2-7	.	14	CASSLVTGDYEQYF	TGTGCCAGCAGCTTAGTTACAGGGGACTACGAGCAGTACTTC
TRBV9	.	TRBJ2-6	.	17	CASSVGQVGSGANVLTF	TGTGCCAGCAGCGTGGGGCAGGTAGGCTCTGGGGCCAACGTCCTGACTTTC
TRBV20-1	.	TRBJ2-6	few	16	CSARAVTISGANVLTF	TGCAGTGCTAGAGCTGTAACCATCTCTGGGGCCAACGTCCTGACTTTC
TRBV6-2/TRBV6-3	.	TRBJ2-1	few	15	CASSYNDLGPGEQFF	TGTGCCAGCAGTTATAATGACCTTGGACCGGGTGAGCAGTTCTTC
TRBV4-1	TRBD2	TRBJ2-5	few	17	CASSQVSALRGGETQYF	TGCGCCAGCAGCCAAGTCTCTGCACTTAGGGGAGGGGAGACCCAGTACTTC
TRBV6-5	.	TRBJ1-1	.	15	CASSYFLGLNTEAFF	TGTGCCAGCAGTTATTTTCTGGGGCTGAACACTGAAGCTTTCTTT
TRBV5-1	TRBD1	TRBJ1-5	.	16	CASSIDRGRRGQPQHF	TGCGCCAGCAGCATAGACAGGGGGCGACGAGGACAGCCCCAGCATTTT
TRBV12-3/TRBV12-4	.	TRBJ1-1	.	13	CASSLALGGEAFF	TGTGCCAGCAGTTTAGCGCTAGGGGGAGAAGCTTTCTTT
TRBV10-1	TRBD2	TRBJ2-3	.	15	CASSDGGLFTDTQYF	TGCGCCAGCAGTGATGGGGGACTATTCACAGATACGCAGTATTTT
TRBV7-6	TRBD1	TRBJ1-1	few	15	CASSLGRQGRTEAFF	TGTGCCAGCAGCTTAGGGAGACAGGGTAGGACTGAAGCTTTCTTT
TRBV27	.	TRBJ1-1	few	15	CASSLPPGGGTEAFF	TGTGCCAGCAGTTTACCGCCAGGCGGGGGCACTGAAGCTTTCTTT
TRBV7-2	.	TRBJ2-1	few	16	CASSPYPESWGNEQFF	TGTGCCAGCAGCCCTTACCCAGAATCCTGGGGCAATGAGCAGTTCTTC
TRBV6-2/TRBV6-3	.	TRBJ2-3	few	15	CASSYWKGLTDTQYF	TGTGCCAGCAGTTATTGGAAGGGACTCACAGATACGCAGTATTTT
TRBV7-9	.	TRBJ1-4	few	14	CASSWVSTNEKLFF	TGTGCCAGCAGCTGGGTCTCAACTAATGAAAAACTGTTTTTT